A single sample is the source of the 16 T cell receptor beta chains below, sequenced in a study of blood T cells in healthy people across ages. Then a second PCR, running roughly 7 to 11 cycles, was carried out with a sample-barcoded 5' primer and a J-beta primer mix. TCRdb reanalysed the 5' RACE reads using MiXCR and keeps one entry per CDR3 protein. The table includes some 1,800,000 distinct CDR3 sequences, about 39% detected once. The specimen sequenced was blood. All receptors come from a human donor in good health.

The rearrangement links TRBV7-9 to TRBJ1-2; 7 bases are shared with TRBD1. The length of the CDR3 is 14 residues. Germline values: CDR1 SEHNR, CDR2 FQNEAQ (reference sequence). Losses at the gene ends were 5 bases for V and 8 bases for J; bases not matched to a gene: 11. CDR3 in amino acids: CASSRDSSERGYTF. DNA for the CDR3: TGTGCCAGCAGCCGGGACAGTTCAGAGAGAGGCTACACCTTC.

The rearrangement uses TRBV4-2 and TRBJ2-3, with TRBD2 matching 9 bases. From germline, CDR1 is LGHNA and CDR2 YNFKEQ. V gave up 2 bases and J gave up 0 bases; unmatched junction bases: 6. CDR3 length: 17 amino acids. CDR3 in amino acids: CASSQLAGPTSTDTQYF. CDR3 bases: TGTGCCAGCAGCCAACTAGCGGGGCCCACTAGCACAGATACGCAGTATTTT.

CDR3 in DNA: TGTGCCATCAGTTCCCTTCTAAGCTCCTACAATGAGCAGTTCTTC. Encoded protein: CAISSLLSSYNEQFF. This sequence joins TRBV10-3 and TRBJ2-1; D gene uncertain. The CDR3 loop spans 15 amino acids. Germline V gene sequence: CDR1 ENHRY, CDR2 SYGVKD. The ends were cut back, 5 bases at V and 0 bases at J, with 11 bases in the middle.

The chain uses TRBV6-5 and TRBJ1-2; D not certain. Trimming left V 1 base short and J 8 bases short, with 8 bases between. Germline V gene data show CDR1 as MNHEY and CDR2 as SVGAGI. The CDR3 has 12 residues. CDR3 DNA: TGTGCCAGCAGTTACTGGCGGGGAGGCTACACCTTC. This translates into CASSYWRGGYTF.

This clonotype has ten or more counts. V gene TRBV7-2 combines with J gene TRBJ1-5; D gene uncertain. Looked up from germline, CDR1 is SGHTA and CDR2 is FQGNSA. The ends were cut back, 3 bases at V and 3 bases at J, with 12 bases in the middle. The CDR3 has 15 amino acids. CDR3 region: CASSFAWDPNQPQHF. The CDR3 nucleotides are TGTGCCAGCAGCTTTGCGTGGGATCCCAATCAGCCCCAGCATTTT.

The chain employs TRBV18 and TRBJ1-2, with 8 bases aligning to TRBD1. Germline V lookup: CDR1 KGHSH, CDR2 LQKENI. The CDR3 length is 16 residues. V was pared by 3 bases and J by 6 bases, with 12 bases of the junction left unmatched. CDR3 nucleotides: TGTGCCAGCTCACCGAGCACCGAGACAGGGGAAAATGGCTACACCTTC. Its protein product is CASSPSTETGENGYTF.

With regard to this clonotype: A junction end diverges from the germline sequence, so it may reflect a read error. The chain uses TRBV20-1 and TRBJ2-1; 7 bases agree with TRBD2. The length of the CDR3 is 15 residues. Germline CDR1 is DFQATT and CDR2 is SNEGSKA (reference sequence). CDR3 in DNA: TGCAGTGCTAGAGATTTACGCGGGGGTTACAATGAGCAGGTCTTC. Encoded protein: CSARDLRGGYNEQVF.

Only a few counts were recorded for this clonotype. The chain couples TRBV6-2 or TRBV6-3 to TRBJ1-6; D might be TRBD1 (6 bases). This CDR3 has 16 amino acids. Looked up from germline, CDR1 is MNHEY and CDR2 is SVGEGT. The V gene lost 4 bases and the J gene lost 5 bases, with 15 bases spanning the gap. The CDR3 nucleotides read TGTGCCAGCAGTTCTCAGGGGATAATCAATAATTCACCCCTCCACTTT. This translates into CASSSQGIINNSPLHF.

This clonotype was counted between two and nine times. The V call is TRBV4-2, the J call TRBJ1-2, with D unclear. Trimming left V 1 base short and J 8 bases short, with 20 bases between. CDR1 and CDR2 from the germline V gene are LGHNA and YNFKEQ. The length of the CDR3 is 16 residues. For the CDR3, the DNA is TGTGCCAGCAGCCAAGTGTCAGCGACAAAGGCGGGAGGCTACACCTTC. It codes for CASSQVSATKAGGYTF.

Points on this clonotype: The junction departs from germline at one end; a sequencing error may be responsible. The CDR3 is CSVGGTSFSYNEQFF. In DNA form, the CDR3 reads TGCAGTGTTGGTGGCACAAGCTTCTCCTACAATGAGCAGTTCTTC. The chain carries TRBV29-1 and TRBJ2-1; D call uncertain. Germline V lookup: CDR1 SQVTM, CDR2 ANQGSEA. The CDR3 has 15 amino acids.

This clonotype was counted only a few times. This rearrangement joins TRBV24-1 to TRBJ1-4, with unresolved D. CDR3 length: 12 residues. V dropped 7 bases and J dropped 5 bases, with 7 bases sitting between them. Germline V gives CDR1 KGHDR, CDR2 SFDVKD. This chain's CDR3 is CATSGPNEKLFF. CDR3 DNA: TGTGCCACCAGCGGTCCGAATGAAAAACTGTTTTTT.

The chain is built from TRBV6-5 and TRBJ1-2, with 7 bases lining up with TRBD1. CDR3 length equals 15 residues. Germline loops: CDR1 MNHEY, CDR2 SVGAGI. V lost 6 bases to trimming and J lost 4 bases; unmatched junction nucleotides: 11. CDR3 region: CASRSTGQTLYGYTF. Written as DNA, the CDR3 is TGTGCCAGCAGGTCGACAGGGCAGACCCTCTATGGCTACACCTTC.

This clonotype was seen just once. A much larger clone differs by one base, so this may be a read error. The chain has TRBV28 and TRBJ2-5; D possibly matches TRBD1 or TRBD2 (5 bases each). The J call could be wrong; TRBJ2-7 is a better fit for the DNA end. Germline V gene lookup returns CDR1 MDHEN and CDR2 SYDVKM. The CDR3 sequence is 14 residues long. The CDR3 sequence is CASRNRGRFNEQYF. The CDR3 DNA sequence: TGTGCCAGCAGGAACCGGGGCAGGTTTAACGAGCAGTACTTC.

The CDR3: CASSYSFGGGQPQHF. CDR3 nucleotide sequence: TGTGCCAGCAGTTACTCTTTCGGGGGAGGACAGCCCCAGCATTTT. This chain connects TRBV6-5 to TRBJ1-5; a weak D match, TRBD1 (5 bases). The CDR3 has 15 amino acids. Germline loops: CDR1 MNHEY, CDR2 SVGAGI. V gave up 0 bases and J gave up 7 bases, with 13 bases separating them.

The chain has TRBV20-1 and TRBJ2-5; TRBD2 matches at 8 bases. Germline CDR1 and CDR2: DFQATT and SNEGSKA (reference sequence). The V and J ends lost 0 bases and 5 bases, in that order; junction bases with no gene match: 5. The CDR3 totals 14 residues. The CDR3 bases are TGCAGTGCTAGAGATCCCAAGCGGGGGGAGACCCAGTACTTC. Protein sequence: CSARDPKRGETQYF.

This clonotype has only a few counts. The genes are TRBV29-1 and TRBJ2-5; D remains unclear. This CDR3 has 12 amino acids. The germline V and J ends were trimmed by 0 bases and 11 bases, with 13 bases remaining between them. Germline V gives CDR1 SQVTM, CDR2 ANQGSEA. The CDR3 here is CSVEDSPAVQYF. The CDR3 region has the DNA TGCAGCGTTGAAGATTCTCCTGCTGTGCAGTACTTC.